In its sample, the clone carrying this T cell receptor (beta chain) was seen a few times. Its antigen is as yet unknown. These data belong to a study of read filtering for tumor transcriptome and immune sequencing. General study results and limits: Approximately 80% of IR-seq clonotypes had one read, totaling about 4% of reads; RNA-seq: 74.6% and 44.6%.

From 400 to 450 ng of RNA, a library with molecular barcoded alpha/delta and beta/gamma adaptors was made. In TCRdb, the reads were re-called with MiXCR into one record per CDR3 protein. The table records about 130,000 distinct CDR3 sequences, roughly 13% of them present only once. Sequenced: a population of CD138-negative cells sorted from bone marrow. The sequence was collected from a donor at least 40 years old with multiple myeloma.

CDR3 nucleotides: TGTGCCAGCAGCCAAGCTCTCCAGAGCCAAGAGACCCAGTACTTC. Its translation is CASSQALQSQETQYF. The J gene is TRBJ2-5, the V gene TRBV3-1; unclear D gene. Germline V gives CDR1 LGHDT, CDR2 YNNKEL (reference sequence). This CDR3 contains 15 residues. V was cut by 1 base and J by 1 base, with 10 bases left in between.